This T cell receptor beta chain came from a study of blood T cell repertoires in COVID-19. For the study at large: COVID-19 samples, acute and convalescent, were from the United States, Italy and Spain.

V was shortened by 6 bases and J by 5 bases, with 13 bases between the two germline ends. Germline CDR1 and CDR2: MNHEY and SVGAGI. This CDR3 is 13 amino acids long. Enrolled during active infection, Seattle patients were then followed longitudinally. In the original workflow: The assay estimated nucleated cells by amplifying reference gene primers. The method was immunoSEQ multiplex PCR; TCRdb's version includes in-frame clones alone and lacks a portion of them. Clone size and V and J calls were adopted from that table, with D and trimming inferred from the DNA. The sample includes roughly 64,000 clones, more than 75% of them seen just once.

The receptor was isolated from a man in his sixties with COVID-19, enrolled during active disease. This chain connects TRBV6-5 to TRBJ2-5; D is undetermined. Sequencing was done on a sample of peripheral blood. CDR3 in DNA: TGTGCCAGCAGCCCGGTCCTTTGGGAGACCCAGTACTTC. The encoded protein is CASSPVLWETQYF.